This T cell receptor (beta chain) was documented in a study of OX40 agonist ivuxolimab in advanced cancers. Clones were read by immunoSEQ multiplex PCR, and TCRdb kept only the in-frame ones, dropping some. The table records some 87,000 clones, 75% to 95% of them present only once. Germline CDR1 reads MNHNS; CDR2 reads SASEGT. Trimming cost V 8 bases and J 3 bases, with 8 bases left between them. The CDR3 spans 11 residues. The specimen was CD4+ or CD8+ T cells sorted from blood, collected in a trial of the OX40 agonist ivuxolimab. This clonotype originated in an adult with an advanced solid tumor such as melanoma, head and neck, liver or kidney cancer. The chain uses TRBV6-1 and TRBJ2-7; D is undetermined. The CDR3 DNA reads as TGTGCCAGCGCCAACAGCTACGAGCAGTACTTC. Its protein is CASANSYEQYF.